This T cell receptor (beta chain) was captured in a study of post-analysis software for immune sequencing data. The V gene's germline CDR1 is KGHSH and CDR2 LQKENI. V was cut by 3 bases and J by 4 bases, with 21 bases left in between. The CDR3 runs 17 residues. Study-level points and caveats: Multiple sclerosis patients showed significantly lower normalized Chao1 diversity than controls did. Patients showed TRBV5-6, TRBV5-1 and TRBV20-1 among several TRBV segments more frequent than in controls. F measure clustering grouped samples strongly by preparation batch.

Unique molecular identifiers tagged the TCR beta cDNA libraries. The yield from roughly 1 to 10 million T cells was 500,000 or so cDNA molecules in total. TCRdb reprocessed the PCR reads with MiXCR, giving one entry per CDR3 protein. The sample has some 240,000 distinct CDR3 sequences, about 38% seen once. As to this clonotype: The antigen is unknown.

The chain uses TRBV18 and TRBJ1-2, with no clear D. Sequencing was performed on blood. This TCR came from a girl between 10 and 17 years old with multiple sclerosis. CDR3 coding DNA: TGTGCCAGCTCACCTTCCTTTGGAGAAACACCACTCTATGGCTACACCTTC. Its protein product is CASSPSFGETPLYGYTF.